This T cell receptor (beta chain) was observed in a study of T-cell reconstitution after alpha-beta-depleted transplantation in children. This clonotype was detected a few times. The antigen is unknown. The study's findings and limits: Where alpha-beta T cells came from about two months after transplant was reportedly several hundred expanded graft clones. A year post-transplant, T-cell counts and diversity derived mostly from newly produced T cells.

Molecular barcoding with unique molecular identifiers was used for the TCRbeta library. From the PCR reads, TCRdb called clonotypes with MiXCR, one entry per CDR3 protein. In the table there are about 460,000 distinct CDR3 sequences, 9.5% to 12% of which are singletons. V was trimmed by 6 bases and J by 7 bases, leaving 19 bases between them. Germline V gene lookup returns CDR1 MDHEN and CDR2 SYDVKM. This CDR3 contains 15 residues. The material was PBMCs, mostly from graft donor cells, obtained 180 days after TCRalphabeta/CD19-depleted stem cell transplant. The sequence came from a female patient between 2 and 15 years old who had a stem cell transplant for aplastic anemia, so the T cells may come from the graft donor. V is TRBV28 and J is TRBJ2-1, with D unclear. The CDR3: CASSLVVLSGNEQFF. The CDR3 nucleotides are TGTGCCAGCAGCTTAGTAGTACTTTCTGGGAATGAGCAGTTCTTC.